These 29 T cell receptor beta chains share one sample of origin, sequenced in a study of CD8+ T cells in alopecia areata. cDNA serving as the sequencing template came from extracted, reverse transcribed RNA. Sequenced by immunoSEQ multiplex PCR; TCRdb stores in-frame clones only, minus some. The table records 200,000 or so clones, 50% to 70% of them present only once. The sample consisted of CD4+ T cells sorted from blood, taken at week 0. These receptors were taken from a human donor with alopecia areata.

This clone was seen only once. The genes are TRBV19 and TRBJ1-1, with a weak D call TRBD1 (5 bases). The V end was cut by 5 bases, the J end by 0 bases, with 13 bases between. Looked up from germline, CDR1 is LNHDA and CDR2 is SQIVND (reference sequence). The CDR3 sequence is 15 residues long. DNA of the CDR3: TGTGCCAGTAGTGCACTCAGGACAATGAACACTGAAGCTTTCTTT. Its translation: CASSALRTMNTEAFF. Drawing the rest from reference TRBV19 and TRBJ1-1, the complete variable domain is DGGITQSPKYLFRKEGQNVTLSCEQNLNHDAMYWYRQDPGQGLRLIYYSQIVNDFQKGDIAEGYSVSREKKESFPLTVTSAQKNPTAFYLCASSALRTMNTEAFFGQGTRLTVV.

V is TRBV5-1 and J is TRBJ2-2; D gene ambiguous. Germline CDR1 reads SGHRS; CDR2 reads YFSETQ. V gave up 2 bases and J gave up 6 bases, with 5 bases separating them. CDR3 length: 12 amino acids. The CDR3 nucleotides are TGCGCCAGCAGCTTCGGAGCCGGGGAGCTGTTTTTT. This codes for CASSFGAGELFF.

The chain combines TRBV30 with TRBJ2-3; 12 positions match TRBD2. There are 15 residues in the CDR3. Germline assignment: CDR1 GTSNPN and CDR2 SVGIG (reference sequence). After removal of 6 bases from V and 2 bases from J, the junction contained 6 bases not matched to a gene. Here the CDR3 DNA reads TGTGCCTGCAGACCTAGCGGGGGGGCCACAGATACGCAGTATTTT. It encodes CACRPSGGATDTQYF.

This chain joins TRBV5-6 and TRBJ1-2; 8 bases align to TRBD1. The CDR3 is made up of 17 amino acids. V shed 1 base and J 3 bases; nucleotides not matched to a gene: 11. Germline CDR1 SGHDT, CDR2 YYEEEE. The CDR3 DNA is TGTGCCAGCAGCTTGTGGCAGGACAGGGATTTTGACTATGGCTACACCTTC. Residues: CASSLWQDRDFDYGYTF.

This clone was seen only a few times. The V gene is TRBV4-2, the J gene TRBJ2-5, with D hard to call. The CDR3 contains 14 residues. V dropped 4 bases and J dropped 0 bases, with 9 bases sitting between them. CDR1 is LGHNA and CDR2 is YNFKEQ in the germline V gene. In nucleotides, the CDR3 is TGTGCCAGCAGCCCCTGGGGATACCAAGAGACCCAGTACTTC. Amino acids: CASSPWGYQETQYF.

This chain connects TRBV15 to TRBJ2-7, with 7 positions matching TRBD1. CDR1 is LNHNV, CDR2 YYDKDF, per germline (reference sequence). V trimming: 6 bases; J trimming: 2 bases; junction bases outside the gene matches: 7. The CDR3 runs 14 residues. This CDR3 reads CATRQDRVTYEQYF. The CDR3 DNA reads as TGTGCCACCAGACAAGACAGGGTGACCTACGAGCAGTACTTC.

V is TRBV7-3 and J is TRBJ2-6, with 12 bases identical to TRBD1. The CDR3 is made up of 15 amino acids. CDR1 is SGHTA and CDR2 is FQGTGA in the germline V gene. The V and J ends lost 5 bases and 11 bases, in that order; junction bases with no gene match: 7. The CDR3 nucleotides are TGTGCCAGCAGCCACGCCGGGACAGGGGGCGACGTCCTGACTTTC. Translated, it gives CASSHAGTGGDVLTF.

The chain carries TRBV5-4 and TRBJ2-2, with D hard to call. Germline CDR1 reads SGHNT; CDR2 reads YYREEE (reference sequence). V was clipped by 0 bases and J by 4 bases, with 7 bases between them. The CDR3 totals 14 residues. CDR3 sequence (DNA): TGTGCCAGCAGCTTGGAGGTCGGCACCGGGGAGCTGTTTTTT. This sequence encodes CASSLEVGTGELFF.

CDR3 in amino acids: CSVEDQVGRGGFTDTQYF. The CDR3 nucleotides are TGCAGCGTTGAAGACCAAGTCGGGCGGGGGGGCTTCACAGATACGCAGTATTTT. The V and J genes are TRBV29-1 and TRBJ2-3; 9 nucleotides agree with TRBD2. J was trimmed by 2 bases and V by 0 bases; bases with no gene match: 12. Germline V lookup: CDR1 SQVTM, CDR2 ANQGSEA. The CDR3 covers 18 residues.

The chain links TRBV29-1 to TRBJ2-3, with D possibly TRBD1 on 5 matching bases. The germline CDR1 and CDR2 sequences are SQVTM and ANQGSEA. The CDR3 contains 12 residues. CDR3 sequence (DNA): TGCATTGCCAGGGCTGGCACAGATACGCAGTATTTT. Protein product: CIARAGTDTQYF.

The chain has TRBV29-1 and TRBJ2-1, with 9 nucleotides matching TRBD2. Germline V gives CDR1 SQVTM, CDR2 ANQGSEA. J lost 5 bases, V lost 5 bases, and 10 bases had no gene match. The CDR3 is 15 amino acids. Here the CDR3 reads CSVLPSSGGHNEQFF. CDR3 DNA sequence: TGCAGCGTTCTCCCCTCCAGCGGGGGGCACAATGAGCAGTTCTTC.

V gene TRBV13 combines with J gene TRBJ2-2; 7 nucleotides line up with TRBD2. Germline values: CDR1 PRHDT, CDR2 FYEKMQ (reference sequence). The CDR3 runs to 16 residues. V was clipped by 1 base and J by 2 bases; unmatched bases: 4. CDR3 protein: CASSLDQRGNTGELFF. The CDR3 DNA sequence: TGTGCCAGCAGCTTAGACCAGCGGGGAAACACCGGGGAGCTGTTTTTT.

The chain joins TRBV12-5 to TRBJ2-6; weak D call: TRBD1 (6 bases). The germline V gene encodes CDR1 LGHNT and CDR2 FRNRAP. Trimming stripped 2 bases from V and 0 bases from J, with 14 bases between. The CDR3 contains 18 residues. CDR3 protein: CASGLHPTGSSGANVLTF. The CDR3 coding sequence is TGTGCTAGTGGTTTGCACCCGACAGGCAGCTCTGGGGCCAACGTCCTGACTTTC.

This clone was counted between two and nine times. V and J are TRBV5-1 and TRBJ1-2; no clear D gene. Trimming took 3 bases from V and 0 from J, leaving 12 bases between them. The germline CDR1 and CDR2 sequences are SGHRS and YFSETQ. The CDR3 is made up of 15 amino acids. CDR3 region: CASSSSSAPNYGYTF. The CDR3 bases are TGCGCCAGCAGCTCATCCTCCGCTCCTAACTATGGCTACACCTTC.

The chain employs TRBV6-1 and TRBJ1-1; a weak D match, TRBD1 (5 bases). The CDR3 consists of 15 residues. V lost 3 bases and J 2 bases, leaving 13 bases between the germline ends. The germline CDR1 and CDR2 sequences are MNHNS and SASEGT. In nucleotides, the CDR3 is TGTGCCAGCAGTGAGAAGGGAGACAGAAACACTGAAGCTTTCTTT. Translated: CASSEKGDRNTEAFF.

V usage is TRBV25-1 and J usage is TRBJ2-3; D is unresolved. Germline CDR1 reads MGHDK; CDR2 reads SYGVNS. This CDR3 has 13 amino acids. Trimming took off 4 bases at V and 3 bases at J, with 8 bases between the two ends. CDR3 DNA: TGTGCCAGCAGTGCCCCAGGTACAGATACGCAGTATTTT. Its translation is CASSAPGTDTQYF. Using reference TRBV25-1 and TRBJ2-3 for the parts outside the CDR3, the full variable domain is EADIYQTPRYLVIGTGKKITLECSQTMGHDKMYWYQQDPGMELHLIHYSYGVNSTEKGDLSSESTVSRIRTEHFPLTLESARPSHTSQYLCASSAPGTDTQYFGPGTRLTVL.

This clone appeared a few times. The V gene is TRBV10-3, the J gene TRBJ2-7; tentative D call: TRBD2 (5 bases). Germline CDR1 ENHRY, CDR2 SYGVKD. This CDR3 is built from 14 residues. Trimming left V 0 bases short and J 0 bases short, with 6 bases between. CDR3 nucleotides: TGTGCCATCAGTGAGTCGGGGAGCTCCTACGAGCAGTACTTC. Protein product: CAISESGSSYEQYF.

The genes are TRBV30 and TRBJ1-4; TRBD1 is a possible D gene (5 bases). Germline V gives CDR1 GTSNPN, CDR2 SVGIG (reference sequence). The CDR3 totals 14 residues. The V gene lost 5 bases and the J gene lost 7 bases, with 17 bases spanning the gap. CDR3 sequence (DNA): TGTGCCTGGGACTCGGGACGGACCACTGAAAAACTGTTTTTT. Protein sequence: CAWDSGRTTEKLFF.

This chain's CDR3 is CASSLAGTGEQYF. CDR3 bases: TGTGCCAGCAGCTTAGCGGGGACGGGCGAGCAGTACTTC. The J gene is TRBJ2-7, the V gene TRBV7-9; TRBD1 or TRBD2 may be the D gene (5 bases each). The V end lost 0 bases, the J end lost 6 bases, and 9 bases lay between the germline ends. Germline lookup yields CDR1 SEHNR and CDR2 FQNEAQ (reference sequence). This CDR3 comprises 13 residues.

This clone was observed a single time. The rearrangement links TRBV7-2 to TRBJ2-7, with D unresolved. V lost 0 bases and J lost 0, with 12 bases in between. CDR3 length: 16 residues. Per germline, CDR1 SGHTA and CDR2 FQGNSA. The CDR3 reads CASSLALAPVSYEQYF. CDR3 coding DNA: TGTGCCAGCAGCTTAGCGCTGGCGCCAGTCTCCTACGAGCAGTACTTC.

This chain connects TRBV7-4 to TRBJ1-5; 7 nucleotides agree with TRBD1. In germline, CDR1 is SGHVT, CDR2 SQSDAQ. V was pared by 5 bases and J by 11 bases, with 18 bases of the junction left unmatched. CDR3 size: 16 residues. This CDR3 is CASSPSGQVTPSTQHF. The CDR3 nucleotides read TGTGCCAGCAGCCCGTCCGGACAGGTAACACCGTCGACCCAGCATTTT.

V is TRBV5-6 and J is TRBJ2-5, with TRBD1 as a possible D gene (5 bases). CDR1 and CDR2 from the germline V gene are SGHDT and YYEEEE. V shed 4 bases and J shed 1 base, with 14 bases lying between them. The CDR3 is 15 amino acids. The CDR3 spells CASSKQGTPQETQYF. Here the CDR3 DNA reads TGTGCCAGCAGCAAGCAGGGTACTCCCCAAGAGACCCAGTACTTC.

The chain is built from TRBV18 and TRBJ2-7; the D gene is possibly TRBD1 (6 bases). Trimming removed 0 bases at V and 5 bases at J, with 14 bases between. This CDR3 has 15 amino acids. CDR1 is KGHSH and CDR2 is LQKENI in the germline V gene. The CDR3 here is CASSPPAGAFHEQYF. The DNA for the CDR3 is TGTGCCAGCTCACCACCGGCAGGGGCTTTCCACGAGCAGTACTTC.

DNA of the CDR3: TGTGCCTGGAGTTCCAGATCTAGCGGGCTTGCCTACGAGCAGTACTTC. Its translation: CAWSSRSSGLAYEQYF. The rearrangement uses TRBV30 and TRBJ2-7; TRBD2 matches at 8 bases. V shed 2 bases and J 2 bases; nucleotides not matched to a gene: 11. Germline CDR1 GTSNPN, CDR2 SVGIG (reference sequence). The CDR3 is made up of 16 amino acids.

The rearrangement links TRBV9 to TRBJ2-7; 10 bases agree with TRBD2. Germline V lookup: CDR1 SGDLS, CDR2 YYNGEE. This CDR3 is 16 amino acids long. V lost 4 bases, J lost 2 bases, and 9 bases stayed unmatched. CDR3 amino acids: CASSLRTSGSTYEQYF. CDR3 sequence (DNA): TGTGCCAGCAGCCTTAGGACTAGCGGTTCCACCTACGAGCAGTACTTC.

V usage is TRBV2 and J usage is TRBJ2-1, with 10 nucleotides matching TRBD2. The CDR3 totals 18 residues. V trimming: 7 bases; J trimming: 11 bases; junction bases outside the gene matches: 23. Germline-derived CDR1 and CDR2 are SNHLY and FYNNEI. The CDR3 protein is CASILGTARTSGTLKQFF. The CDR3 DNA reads TGTGCCAGCATCCTGGGGACGGCCCGGACTAGCGGCACACTAAAGCAGTTCTTC. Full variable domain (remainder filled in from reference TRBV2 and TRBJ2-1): EPEVTQTPSHQVTQMGQEVILRCVPISNHLYFYWYRQILGQKVEFLVSFYNNEISEKSEIFDDQFSVERPDGSNFTLKIRSTKLEDSAMYFCASILGTARTSGTLKQFFGPGTRLTVL.

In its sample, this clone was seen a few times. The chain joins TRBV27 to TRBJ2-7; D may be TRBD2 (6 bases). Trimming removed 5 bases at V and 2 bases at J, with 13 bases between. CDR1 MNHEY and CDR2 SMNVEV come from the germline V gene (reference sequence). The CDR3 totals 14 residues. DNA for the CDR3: TGTGCCAGCAGTCTGCGGGACGGTCCCTACGAGCAGTACTTC. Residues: CASSLRDGPYEQYF.

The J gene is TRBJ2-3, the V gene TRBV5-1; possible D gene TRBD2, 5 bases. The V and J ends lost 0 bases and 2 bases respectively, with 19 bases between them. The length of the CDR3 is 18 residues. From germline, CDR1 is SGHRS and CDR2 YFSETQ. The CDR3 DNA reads TGCGCCAGCAGCTTGGCACTGACTCTAGCTTCGTCCACAGATACGCAGTATTTT. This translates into CASSLALTLASSTDTQYF.

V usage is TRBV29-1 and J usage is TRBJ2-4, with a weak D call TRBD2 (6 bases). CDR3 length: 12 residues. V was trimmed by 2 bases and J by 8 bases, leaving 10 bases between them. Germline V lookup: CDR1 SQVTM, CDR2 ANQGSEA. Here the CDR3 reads CSVEPGEDIQYF. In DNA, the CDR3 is TGCAGCGTTGAACCGGGAGAGGACATTCAGTACTTC.